The 28 T cell receptor beta chains below all came from one sample that was sequenced in a study of cytomegalovirus exposure and HLA in healthy donors (dated by TCRdb to 2015 to 2018). The library relied on the immunoSEQ multiplex PCR assay. For the multiplex PCR, a mixture combining 60 forward primers for TCR Vbeta segments and 13 reverse primers for TCR Jbeta segments was used. TCRdb limited this immuneACCESS table to in-frame rearrangements with V and J called. A share of clones is missing; checked studies link under half to unresolved V genes, and the rest is unexplained. The sample contains about 250,000 clones, around nine tenths of them found a single time. The ten largest clonotypes hold about 1.8% of the sample. The sample was PBMCs. These receptor sequences come from a girl aged 2-10 years in good health and CMV-seronegative.

The chain combines TRBV18 with TRBJ2-3; 8 positions match TRBD1. Trimming at V came to 10 bases and at J to 1 base, leaving 10 bases not matched to a gene. Looked up from germline, CDR1 is KGHSH and CDR2 is LQKENI. CDR3 length: 15 residues. The CDR3 bases are TGTGCCACCATCGGGGACAGGACCCGCACAGATACGCAGTATTTT. This codes for CATIGDRTRTDTQYF.

This rearrangement joins TRBV6-6 to TRBJ1-2, with D possibly TRBD1 on 6 matching bases. Trimming left V 8 bases short and J 1 base short, with 8 bases between. The CDR3 runs 12 residues. Per the germline V gene, CDR1 is MNHNY and CDR2 is SVGAGI (reference sequence). The CDR3 bases are TGTGCCAGCCAGGACAGTAACTATGGCTACACCTTC. Translating gives CASQDSNYGYTF.

The J gene is TRBJ1-1, the V gene TRBV6-6, with a possible D match to TRBD1 (5 bases). From germline, CDR1 is MNHNY and CDR2 SVGAGI (reference sequence). Deletions cut 7 bases from V and 3 bases from J, with 15 bases between. The CDR3 covers 14 residues. The chain's CDR3 is CASTNRLGYTEAFF. The CDR3 bases are TGTGCCAGCACCAACAGGCTAGGTTACACTGAAGCTTTCTTT.

This clone was observed once. This chain links TRBV5-8 with TRBJ2-2; TRBD2 is a possible D gene (6 bases). Germline values: CDR1 SGHTS, CDR2 YDEGEE. This CDR3 contains 15 residues. V gave up 2 bases and J gave up 5 bases, with 13 bases separating them. The CDR3 region has the DNA TGTGCCAGCAGCTTTTTTGGTAGCGGTACCGGGGAGCTGTTTTTT. This encodes CASSFFGSGTGELFF.

The chain carries TRBV5-1 and TRBJ1-3, with a weak D call TRBD1 (6 bases). The CDR3 loop spans 13 amino acids. Germline V lookup: CDR1 SGHRS, CDR2 YFSETQ. V lost 8 bases, J lost 2 bases, and 11 bases lay in between. In DNA, the CDR3 is TGCGCCAGTAGACAGGATACTGGAAACACCATATATTTT. This gives the protein CASRQDTGNTIYF.

This chain links TRBV6-5 with TRBJ1-1, with TRBD1 matching 12 bases. The germline CDR1 and CDR2 sequences are MNHEY and SVGAGI. Trimming took 4 bases from V and 11 from J; bases not matched to a gene: 5. The CDR3 extends over 13 amino acids. The CDR3 here is CASSWDRGRGAFF. CDR3 DNA: TGTGCCAGCAGTTGGGACAGGGGGCGCGGGGCTTTCTTT.

In this sample, this clone turned up once. The chain combines TRBV5-5 with TRBJ1-2; 10 nucleotides line up with TRBD1. There are 15 residues in the CDR3. Germline V CDR1 and CDR2: SGHKS, YYEKEE (reference sequence). Trimming removed 2 bases from V and 2 bases from J; junction bases left unmatched: 3. Written as DNA, the CDR3 is TGTGCCAGCAGCTTCCCGGGACAGGGGAACTATGGCTACACCTTC. Its protein product is CASSFPGQGNYGYTF.

This clone was counted a single time. The rearrangement uses TRBV2 and TRBJ2-7, with 8 positions matching TRBD2. The CDR3 is 14 amino acids. With 3 bases clipped from V and 3 bases from J, the junction kept 4 bases outside the gene matches. CDR1 and CDR2 (germline): SNHLY, FYNNEI. The CDR3 DNA reads as TGTGCCAGCAGTGAGGCTCTAGCGGGCTACGAGCAGTACTTC. Its protein product is CASSEALAGYEQYF.

The rearrangement joins TRBV6-6 to TRBJ2-7, with 9 bases matching TRBD2. This CDR3 has 14 amino acids. CDR1 and CDR2 (germline): MNHNY, SVGAGI (reference sequence). J gave up 2 bases and V 7 bases, and 6 bases lay outside the gene matches. The CDR3, as DNA: TGTGCCAGCACCTCGGGCGGGAGGGCCTACGAGCAGTACTTC. Translating gives CASTSGGRAYEQYF.

This chain connects TRBV10-2 to TRBJ2-2, with D unresolved. Germline V CDR1 and CDR2: WSHSY, SAAADI. CDR3 length: 12 residues. V was cut by 2 bases and J by 7 bases, with 5 bases left in between. CDR3 sequence (DNA): TGCGCCAGCAGTGAGAATCTCGGGGAGCTGTTTTTT. This sequence encodes CASSENLGELFF.

This chain joins TRBV14 and TRBJ1-5; D perhaps matches TRBD1 (5 bases). The CDR3 extends over 15 amino acids. Per the germline V gene, CDR1 is SGHDN and CDR2 is FVKESK. The V gene lost 5 bases and the J gene lost 0 bases, with 11 bases spanning the gap. CDR3 in DNA: TGTGCCAGCAGCAAAACGGGACTTAGCAATCAGCCCCAGCATTTT. As protein: CASSKTGLSNQPQHF.

This clone was picked up a small number of times. J is TRBJ2-3 and V is TRBV18, with 16 bases matching TRBD2. The length of the CDR3 is 17 residues. V was clipped by 0 bases and J by 5 bases; unmatched bases: 2. In germline, CDR1 is KGHSH, CDR2 LQKENI. The CDR3 sequence: CASSPPGLAGGRDTQYF. CDR3 nucleotides: TGTGCCAGCTCACCACCGGGACTAGCGGGGGGGCGAGATACGCAGTATTTT. Together with reference TRBV18 and TRBJ2-3, the CDR3 gives the full variable domain: NAGVMQNPRHLVRRRGQEARLRCSPMKGHSHVYWYRQLPEEGLKFMVYLQKENIIDESGMPKERFSAEFPKEGPSILRIQQVVRGDSAAYFCASSPPGLAGGRDTQYFGPGTRLTVL.

This clone was seen more than once but under ten times. The chain joins TRBV6-5 to TRBJ1-2; maybe TRBD1 (6 bases). The V gene lost 4 bases and the J gene lost 6 bases, with 21 bases spanning the gap. CDR1 is MNHEY, CDR2 SVGAGI, per germline. The CDR3 totals 16 residues. This CDR3 reads CASSLDLGGPSHGYTF. The DNA for the CDR3 is TGTGCCAGCAGTTTAGACCTCGGGGGGCCTTCCCATGGCTACACCTTC.

The rearrangement uses TRBV6-5 and TRBJ2-3, with 7 positions matching TRBD1. This CDR3 is 13 amino acids long. The ends lost 6 bases at V and 4 bases at J; junction bases unmatched: 4. Germline-derived CDR1 and CDR2 are MNHEY and SVGAGI. CDR3 region: CASRRTGPDTQYF. In DNA, the CDR3 is TGTGCCAGCAGGCGGACAGGACCAGATACGCAGTATTTT.

The chain couples TRBV7-2 to TRBJ2-6; maybe TRBD1 (5 bases). This CDR3 spans 15 amino acids. The germline V gene has CDR1 SGHTA and CDR2 FQGNSA. The V end lost 5 bases, the J end lost 1 base, and 9 bases lay between the germline ends. This chain's CDR3 is CASSTQGSGANVLTF. DNA for the CDR3: TGTGCCAGCAGCACCCAGGGATCTGGGGCCAACGTCCTGACTTTC.

The J gene is TRBJ2-3, the V gene TRBV7-9; a weak D match, TRBD1 (5 bases). Deletions cut 4 bases from V and 0 bases from J, with 14 bases between. Germline assignment: CDR1 SEHNR and CDR2 FQNEAQ (reference sequence). This CDR3 is built from 16 residues. In DNA form, the CDR3 reads TGTGCCAGCAGCTCGAGCGCGGACACTAGCACAGATACGCAGTATTTT. It codes for CASSSSADTSTDTQYF.

The J gene is TRBJ1-2, the V gene TRBV14; maybe TRBD1 (6 bases). This CDR3 spans 16 amino acids. Trimming stripped 4 bases from V and 4 bases from J, with 19 bases between. The germline V gene encodes CDR1 SGHDN and CDR2 FVKESK. The CDR3 sequence: CASSPRDTRGVYGYTF. The CDR3 nucleotides read TGTGCCAGCAGCCCACGGGACACCCGGGGAGTCTATGGCTACACCTTC.

The CDR3 is CAWSRISQETQYF. CDR3 sequence (DNA): TGTGCCTGGAGTCGTATCTCTCAAGAGACCCAGTACTTC. The chain carries TRBV30 and TRBJ2-5; no clear D. Looked up from germline, CDR1 is GTSNPN and CDR2 is SVGIG (reference sequence). The CDR3 totals 13 residues. Trimming pared 2 bases from V and 2 bases from J, leaving 9 bases between.

CDR3 loop: CASSFPGKISGGYTF. The CDR3 DNA reads TGCGCCAGCAGCTTCCCAGGGAAGATTTCTGGTGGCTACACCTTC. V and J are TRBV5-1 and TRBJ1-2; D perhaps matches TRBD1 (5 bases). In germline, CDR1 is SGHRS, CDR2 YFSETQ. Trimming took 2 bases from V and 7 from J, leaving 18 bases between them. This CDR3 is built from 15 residues.

V usage is TRBV27 and J usage is TRBJ2-1; a weak D match, TRBD2 (6 bases). Trimming pared 2 bases from V and 0 bases from J, leaving 11 bases between. The CDR3 is 16 amino acids. Germline CDR1 is MNHEY and CDR2 is SMNVEV (reference sequence). The CDR3 reads CASSLEGLTSYNEQFF. Here the CDR3 DNA reads TGTGCCAGCAGTTTAGAGGGACTCACCTCCTACAATGAGCAGTTCTTC.

The V gene is TRBV15, the J gene TRBJ2-7, with D tentatively TRBD1 (5 bases). The germline V and J ends were trimmed by 7 bases and 2 bases, with 12 bases remaining between them. Germline V gene lookup returns CDR1 LNHNV and CDR2 YYDKDF (reference sequence). The CDR3 extends over 13 amino acids. CDR3 DNA sequence: TGTGCCACCACCGGCCCAGGGCCCTACGAGCAGTACTTC. It is translated as CATTGPGPYEQYF.

This chain uses TRBV29-1 with TRBJ2-1; 13 bases match TRBD2. The CDR3 is 16 amino acids. The J segment lost 3 bases and the V segment lost 6 bases, leaving 8 bases of the junction unmatched. Germline CDR1 reads SQVTM; CDR2 reads ANQGSEA. The CDR3 nucleotides are TGCAGCGTGGGGCCTGGGACTAGCGGGGTCTACAATGAGCAGTTCTTC. As protein: CSVGPGTSGVYNEQFF.

The J gene is TRBJ2-2, the V gene TRBV27; tentatively, D is TRBD1 (6 bases). V lost 4 bases, J lost 6 bases, and 27 bases lay in between. The CDR3 totals 19 residues. Germline V lookup: CDR1 MNHEY, CDR2 SMNVEV (reference sequence). The CDR3: CASSSTGLGVGSAAGELFF. CDR3 nucleotides: TGTGCCAGCAGTTCAACAGGGCTTGGGGTGGGTTCGGCTGCCGGGGAGCTGTTTTTT.

The chain joins TRBV28 to TRBJ1-5, with 11 bases lining up with TRBD1. This CDR3 spans 16 amino acids. Germline V gives CDR1 MDHEN, CDR2 SYDVKM. V lost 5 bases and J lost 4; bases outside the gene matches: 7. CDR3 protein: CASSQLGQGENQPQHF. DNA for the CDR3: TGTGCCAGCAGTCAATTGGGACAGGGGGAAAATCAGCCCCAGCATTTT.

This rearrangement joins TRBV7-6 to TRBJ2-7, with TRBD2 matching over 7 bases. The ends lost 0 bases at V and 2 bases at J; junction bases unmatched: 1. The CDR3 runs 14 residues. Germline-derived CDR1 and CDR2 are SGHVS and FNYEAQ. This CDR3 is CASSLAGGPYEQYF. CDR3 in DNA: TGTGCCAGCAGCTTAGCGGGAGGGCCCTACGAGCAGTACTTC.

The chain combines TRBV28 with TRBJ1-5; 9 nucleotides line up with TRBD1. V dropped 6 bases and J dropped 1; count of bases not matched to a gene: 7. The CDR3 consists of 16 residues. Germline-derived CDR1 and CDR2 are MDHEN and SYDVKM. The CDR3 bases are TGTGCCAGCAGCCCCCCGGACAGGGGCAGCAATCAGCCCCAGCATTTT. This codes for CASSPPDRGSNQPQHF.

The chain employs TRBV30 and TRBJ2-7, with D perhaps TRBD2 (6 bases). Germline lookup yields CDR1 GTSNPN and CDR2 SVGIG (reference sequence). The CDR3 spans 13 residues. The V gene lost 1 base and the J gene lost 2 bases, with 9 bases spanning the gap. In DNA form, the CDR3 reads TGTGCCTGGAGTGGGGGGGTAGCCTACGAGCAGTACTTC. Its translation is CAWSGGVAYEQYF.

V and J are TRBV28 and TRBJ1-1; D gene unclear. V lost 7 bases and J lost 7, with 10 bases in between. This CDR3 is built from 11 residues. Germline V gene sequence: CDR1 MDHEN, CDR2 SYDVKM. CDR3 bases: TGTGCCAGCACCCTGGGAGGTGAAGCTTTCTTT. Protein product: CASTLGGEAFF.